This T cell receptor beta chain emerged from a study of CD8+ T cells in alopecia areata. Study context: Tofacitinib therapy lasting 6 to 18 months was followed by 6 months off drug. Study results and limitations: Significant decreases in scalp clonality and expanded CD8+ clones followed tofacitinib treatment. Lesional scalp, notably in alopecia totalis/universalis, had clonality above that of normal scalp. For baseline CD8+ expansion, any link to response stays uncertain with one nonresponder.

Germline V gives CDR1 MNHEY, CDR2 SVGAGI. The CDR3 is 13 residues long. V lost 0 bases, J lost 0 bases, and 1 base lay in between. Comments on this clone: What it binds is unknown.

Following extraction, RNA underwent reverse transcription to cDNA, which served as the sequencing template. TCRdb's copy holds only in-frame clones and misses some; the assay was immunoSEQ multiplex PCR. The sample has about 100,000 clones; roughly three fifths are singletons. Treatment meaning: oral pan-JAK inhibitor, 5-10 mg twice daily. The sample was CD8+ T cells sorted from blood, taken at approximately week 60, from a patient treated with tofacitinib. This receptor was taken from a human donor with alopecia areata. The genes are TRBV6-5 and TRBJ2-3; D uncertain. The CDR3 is CASSYSSTDTQYF. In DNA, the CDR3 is TGTGCCAGCAGTTACTCTAGCACAGATACGCAGTATTTT.